This T cell receptor (beta chain) emerged from a study of T-cell reconstitution after alpha-beta-depleted transplantation in children. Study-wide points: By one year post-transplant, T-cell counts and diversity largely arose from T cells that were newly produced. Some patients showed high day-60 TCRbeta diversity, which derived from surviving recipient T cells and thymic progenitors. Reportedly, alpha-beta T cells present about two months post-transplant originated from several hundred expanded clones of graft origin.

The germline V gene has CDR1 LGHNA and CDR2 YSLEER. CDR3 size: 18 residues. V was clipped by 0 bases and J by 8 bases; unmatched bases: 15. Unique molecular identifiers were incorporated during preparation of the TCRbeta library. MiXCR, applied by TCRdb to the PCR reads, yields one record per CDR3 protein. The data show about 300,000 distinct CDR3 sequences, over 7% seen once. This clonotype was detected a few times. The antigen is undetermined. The TCR sequence derives from a female patient between 2 and 10 years old who had a stem cell transplant for Fanconi anemia, so the T cells may come from the graft donor. V gene TRBV4-3 combines with J gene TRBJ2-1; 8 positions agree with TRBD2. This specimen was peripheral blood, taken 360 days after TCRalphabeta/CD19-depleted stem cell transplant. In DNA form, the CDR3 reads TGCGCCAGCAGCCAAGACTCGAGCGGGGGATTTAAGAGGGATGAGCAGTTCTTC. It encodes CASSQDSSGGFKRDEQFF.